This section outlines one T cell receptor (beta chain) sequence together with its context. The data were taken from a study of T cell responses to AZD1222 COVID-19 vaccine. This CDR3 comprises 16 residues. Germline CDR1 MDHEN, CDR2 SYDVKM. V lost 3 bases and J lost 7, with 18 bases in between. Clones were sequenced by immunoSEQ multiplex PCR, and TCRdb holds only the in-frame ones, with some missing. The sample contains about 140,000 clones, about 90% of which appear only once. The chain joins TRBV28 to TRBJ2-2; TRBD1 or TRBD2 may be the D gene (7 bases each). The sequence came from an adult in good health. Material: peripheral blood, obtained on day 0 of AZD1222 vaccination. The CDR3 loop is CASSLYTGEGIGELFF. The CDR3 bases are TGTGCCAGCAGTTTGTACACAGGGGAGGGGATCGGGGAGCTGTTTTTT.